Presented here are 17 T cell receptor beta chains from one specimen sequenced in a study of T cells in localized non-small cell lung cancer (TCRdb year 2020). The receptor library was made with the immunoSEQ multiplex PCR assay. As stored in TCRdb, this immuneACCESS dataset retains in-frame rearrangements with V and J assigned. A fraction of the clones does not appear; measured against another copy, unresolved V genes explain less than half of the discrepancy, and the remainder lacks a known reason. Within this sample are fewer than 25,000 clones, with 90% of them counted one time only. 6.9% of the sample comes from the top ten. The material was peripheral blood, obtained before any cancer treatment. The source is a woman aged 40-70 years with stage I lung adenocarcinoma.

V is TRBV7-8 and J is TRBJ2-3, with D perhaps matching TRBD1 or TRBD2 (5 bases each). The CDR3 covers 15 residues. The germline V gene encodes CDR1 SGHVS and CDR2 FQNEAQ. The V and J ends lost 5 bases and 6 bases respectively, with 18 bases between them. The CDR3 protein is CASSLWGTRLDTQYF. The CDR3 DNA reads TGTGCCAGCAGCCTTTGGGGGACGCGGCTGGATACGCAGTATTTT.

The V gene is TRBV18, the J gene TRBJ2-5, with 11 bases fitting TRBD2. The CDR3 spans 18 residues. Germline CDR1 KGHSH, CDR2 LQKENI. Unmatched junction bases numbered 10, after V lost 0 bases and J lost 4 bases. The CDR3 DNA reads TGTGCCAGCTCACCACCTAGTAGCGGGAGGGCCCTTGGAGAGACCCAGTACTTC. Amino acids: CASSPPSSGRALGETQYF.

The V and J genes are TRBV11-2 and TRBJ2-2; weak D call: TRBD1 (5 bases). Trimming took off 5 bases at V and 6 bases at J, with 13 bases between the two ends. CDR3 size: 14 residues. CDR1 is SGHAT and CDR2 is FQNNGV in the germline V gene. The CDR3 region is CASSRNQGAGELFF. Written as DNA, the CDR3 is TGTGCCAGCAGCCGAAATCAGGGCGCCGGGGAGCTGTTTTTT.

The CDR3 loop is CSSEGGSRTEAFF. The CDR3 DNA is TGCAGCTCCGAGGGGGGTAGTAGGACTGAAGCTTTCTTT. The chain is built from TRBV29-1 and TRBJ1-1; tentatively, D is TRBD1 (6 bases). V lost 8 bases, J lost 5 bases, and 18 bases lay in between. Germline CDR1 and CDR2: SQVTM and ANQGSEA. This CDR3 has 13 amino acids.

V and J are TRBV19 and TRBJ1-5; 9 nucleotides agree with TRBD1. The CDR3 is 18 amino acids. V lost 7 bases and J lost 2; bases outside the gene matches: 15. Germline-derived CDR1 and CDR2 are LNHDA and SQIVND (reference sequence). The CDR3: CASTSGQGYEKGNQPQHF. Written as DNA, the CDR3 is TGTGCCAGTACCTCCGGACAGGGGTATGAGAAGGGCAATCAGCCCCAGCATTTT. Variable domain in full (rest from reference TRBV19 and TRBJ1-5): DGGITQSPKYLFRKEGQNVTLSCEQNLNHDAMYWYRQDPGQGLRLIYYSQIVNDFQKGDIAEGYSVSREKKESFPLTVTSAQKNPTAFYLCASTSGQGYEKGNQPQHFGDGTRLSIL.

A few counts support this clone. The chain links TRBV7-2 to TRBJ2-7, with D perhaps matching TRBD1 or TRBD2 (5 bases each). V was shortened by 1 base and J by 5 bases, with 15 bases between the two germline ends. The germline V gene has CDR1 SGHTA and CDR2 FQGNSA. The CDR3 extends over 15 amino acids. The CDR3 coding sequence is TGTGCCAGCAGCTTAGTCGGGACCCCAGGTCACGAGCAGTACTTC. Its translation is CASSLVGTPGHEQYF.

V gene TRBV11-3 combines with J gene TRBJ2-2; TRBD1 is a possible D gene (5 bases). Per the germline V gene, CDR1 is SGHNT and CDR2 is YENEEA. The V end was cut by 1 base, the J end by 9 bases, with 15 bases between. The CDR3 length is 15 residues. The CDR3 DNA reads TGTGCCAGCAGCTTAGTAAGGCAGGGTGGTCGGGAGCTGTTTTTT. As protein: CASSLVRQGGRELFF.

CDR3 sequence: CASSQGGTTLGANVLTF. In DNA form, the CDR3 reads TGCGCCAGCAGCCAAGGGGGTACAACGCTCGGGGCCAACGTCCTGACTTTC. This chain uses TRBV4-3 with TRBJ2-6; D is uncertain. CDR1 and CDR2 from the germline V gene are LGHNA and YSLEER. The CDR3 spans 17 residues. V shed 1 base and J shed 4 bases, with 14 bases lying between them.

This chain joins TRBV7-6 and TRBJ1-5, with D hard to call. The CDR3 is made up of 14 amino acids. V lost 5 bases to trimming and J lost 3 bases, with 11 bases between them. The germline V gene encodes CDR1 SGHVS and CDR2 FNYEAQ. In DNA form, the CDR3 reads TGTGCCAGCAGCCTCGGCTCGCTCAATCAGCCCCAGCATTTT. This codes for CASSLGSLNQPQHF.

The chain recombines TRBV14 with TRBJ2-2, with 7 bases that match TRBD2. The CDR3 runs to 17 residues. Germline loops: CDR1 SGHDN, CDR2 FVKESK. Losses at the gene ends were 4 bases for V and 0 bases for J; bases not matched to a gene: 8. As DNA, the CDR3 is TGTGCCAGCAGCCGATCCAGCGGGACCGCGAACACCGGGGAGCTGTTTTTT. Protein product: CASSRSSGTANTGELFF.

The chain employs TRBV28 and TRBJ2-7; 14 positions match TRBD2. The CDR3 contains 16 residues. V gave up 3 bases and J gave up 6 bases; unmatched junction bases: 7. Germline V gene sequence: CDR1 MDHEN, CDR2 SYDVKM. The CDR3 nucleotides read TGTGCCAGCAGTTTGTCCGGGACTAGCGGGAGAAGCGAGCAGTACTTC. Its translation is CASSLSGTSGRSEQYF. Combining the CDR3 with reference TRBV28 and TRBJ2-7 gives the whole variable domain DVKVTQSSRYLVKRTGEKVFLECVQDMDHENMFWYRQDPGLGLRLIYFSYDVKMKEKGDIPEGYSVSREKKERFSLILESASTNQTSMYLCASSLSGTSGRSEQYFGPGTRLTVT.

The chain links TRBV27 to TRBJ2-3; unclear D gene. Between the trimmed V and J ends, which lost 2 bases and 4 bases, there was a span of 13 bases. The CDR3 is 15 amino acids. Germline values: CDR1 MNHEY, CDR2 SMNVEV (reference sequence). The CDR3 region is CASSLGALNADTQYF. DNA of the CDR3: TGTGCCAGCAGTTTAGGCGCTCTTAATGCAGATACGCAGTATTTT.

The chain carries TRBV29-1 and TRBJ1-3; no firm D call. Germline CDR1 is SQVTM and CDR2 is ANQGSEA. This CDR3 comprises 14 residues. Deletions cut 5 bases from V and 4 bases from J, with 15 bases between. This CDR3 is CSVWAGMPGNTIYF. Here the CDR3 DNA reads TGCAGCGTTTGGGCGGGAATGCCCGGAAACACCATATATTTT.

The J gene is TRBJ2-6, the V gene TRBV28; 9 nucleotides align to TRBD1. The V segment lost 6 bases and the J segment 0 bases; nucleotides outside the gene matches: 3. The CDR3 has 16 residues. CDR1 is MDHEN, CDR2 SYDVKM, per germline. The CDR3 loop reads CASRTGGSSGANVLTF. The CDR3 region has the DNA TGTGCCAGCAGAACAGGGGGCTCCTCTGGGGCCAACGTCCTGACTTTC. The full variable domain, completed using reference TRBV28 and TRBJ2-6, is DVKVTQSSRYLVKRTGEKVFLECVQDMDHENMFWYRQDPGLGLRLIYFSYDVKMKEKGDIPEGYSVSREKKERFSLILESASTNQTSMYLCASRTGGSSGANVLTFGAGSRLTVL.

This clone was seen once. The chain employs TRBV4-3 and TRBJ2-2, with TRBD2 identical over 8 bases. This CDR3 region has 18 residues. Germline trimming cut 3 bases from V and 4 bases from J; bases unmatched to any gene: 13. Germline V gene data show CDR1 as LGHNA and CDR2 as YSLEER. The CDR3 is CASSHPRGLAGSTGELFF. The CDR3 coding sequence is TGCGCCAGCAGCCATCCGAGGGGCCTAGCGGGTTCCACCGGGGAGCTGTTTTTT.

CDR3 DNA sequence: TGTGCCAGCAGCTTGTTGGACAGGATAGAGCAGAAGACCCAGTACTTC. Translated, it gives CASSLLDRIEQKTQYF. The V call is TRBV5-6, the J call TRBJ2-5; TRBD1 aligns across 7 bases. This CDR3 comprises 16 residues. Germline V gene lookup returns CDR1 SGHDT and CDR2 YYEEEE. V was pared by 1 base and J by 6 bases, with 12 bases of the junction left unmatched.

This clone was observed once. The chain couples TRBV18 to TRBJ1-1, with TRBD1 identical over 8 bases. Looked up from germline, CDR1 is KGHSH and CDR2 is LQKENI. V was pared by 2 bases and J by 1 base, with 3 bases of the junction left unmatched. There are 15 residues in the CDR3. The CDR3 spells CASSPRGQENTEAFF. CDR3 coding DNA: TGTGCCAGCTCACCAAGGGGACAGGAGAACACTGAAGCTTTCTTT.